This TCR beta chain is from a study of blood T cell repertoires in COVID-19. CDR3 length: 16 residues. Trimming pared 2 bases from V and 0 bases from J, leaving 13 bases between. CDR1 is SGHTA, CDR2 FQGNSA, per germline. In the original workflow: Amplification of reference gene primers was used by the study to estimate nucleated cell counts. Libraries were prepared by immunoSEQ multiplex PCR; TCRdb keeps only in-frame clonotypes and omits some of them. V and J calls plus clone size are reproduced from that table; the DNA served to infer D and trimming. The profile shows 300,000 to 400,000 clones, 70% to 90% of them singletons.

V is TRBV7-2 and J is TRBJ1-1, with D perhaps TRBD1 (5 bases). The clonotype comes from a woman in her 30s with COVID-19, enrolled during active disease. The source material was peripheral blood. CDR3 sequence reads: CASSLSVGLMNTEAFF. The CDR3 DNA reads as TGTGCCAGCAGCTTATCTGTGGGGCTTATGAACACTGAAGCTTTCTTT.